Sequencing of this TCR beta chain was carried out in a study of CD8 T cells in Susac syndrome. General observations from the study: No clonal expansion appeared among CD4+ T cells in Susac patients.

Of note for this clonotype: Its target is not known.

As judged by recently defined diagnostic criteria, patients with Susac syndrome had definite or probable disease. The CD8+ and CD4+ T cells were isolated magnetically using a negative isolation approach, whereas the TEMRA cells were enriched by FACS. RNA, at about 0.5 to 1 ug, was reverse transcribed with random hexamers. Multiplex PCR with immunoSEQ amplified the TCR beta CDR3 across 54 Vbeta and 13 Jbeta. MiXCR, run by TCRdb on the immunoSEQ multiplex PCR reads, gives a single entry per CDR3 protein. Seen here are about 140,000 distinct CDR3 sequences, roughly 94% observed once, and the top ten hold 0.13% to 0.15%. Sequencing was performed on CD4+ T cells from PBMCs. This sequence was found in a human donor with Susac syndrome.

CDR3 nucleotide sequence: TGTGCCAGCAGCGTAGAAGGAGCCTTCTCTGGAAACACCATATATTTT. As protein: CASSVEGAFSGNTIYF. J is TRBJ1-3 and V is TRBV9; D call uncertain. Looked up from germline, CDR1 is SGDLS and CDR2 is YYNGEE. The CDR3 covers 16 residues. The V end lost 0 bases, the J end lost 0 bases, and 10 bases lay between the germline ends.